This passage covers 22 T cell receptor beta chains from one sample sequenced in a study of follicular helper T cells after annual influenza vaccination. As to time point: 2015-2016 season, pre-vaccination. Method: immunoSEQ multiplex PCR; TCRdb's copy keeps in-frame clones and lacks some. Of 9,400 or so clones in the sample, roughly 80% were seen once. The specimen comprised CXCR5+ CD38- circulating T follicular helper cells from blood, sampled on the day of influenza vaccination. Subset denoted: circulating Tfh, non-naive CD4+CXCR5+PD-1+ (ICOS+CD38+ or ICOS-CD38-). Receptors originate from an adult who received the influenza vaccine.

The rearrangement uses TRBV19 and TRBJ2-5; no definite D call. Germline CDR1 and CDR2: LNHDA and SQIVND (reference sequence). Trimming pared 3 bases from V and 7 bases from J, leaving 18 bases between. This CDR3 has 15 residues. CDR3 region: CASSIPKATRATQYF. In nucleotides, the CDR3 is TGTGCCAGTAGTATTCCTAAGGCTACACGTGCGACCCAGTACTTC. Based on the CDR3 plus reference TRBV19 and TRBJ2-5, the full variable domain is DGGITQSPKYLFRKEGQNVTLSCEQNLNHDAMYWYRQDPGQGLRLIYYSQIVNDFQKGDIAEGYSVSREKKESFPLTVTSAQKNPTAFYLCASSIPKATRATQYFGPGTRLLVL.

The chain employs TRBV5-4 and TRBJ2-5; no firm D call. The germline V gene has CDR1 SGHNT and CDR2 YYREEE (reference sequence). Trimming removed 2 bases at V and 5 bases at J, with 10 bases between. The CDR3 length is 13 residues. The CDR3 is CASSLGFSETQYF. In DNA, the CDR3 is TGTGCCAGCAGCTTAGGGTTTTCGGAGACCCAGTACTTC.

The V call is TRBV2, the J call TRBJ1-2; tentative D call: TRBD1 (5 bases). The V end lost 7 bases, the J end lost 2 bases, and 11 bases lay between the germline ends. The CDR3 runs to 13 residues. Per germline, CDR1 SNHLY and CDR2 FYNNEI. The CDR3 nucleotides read TGTGCCAGCATAACGACAGACAACTATGGCTACACCTTC. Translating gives CASITTDNYGYTF. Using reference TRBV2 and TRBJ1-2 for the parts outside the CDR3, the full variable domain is EPEVTQTPSHQVTQMGQEVILRCVPISNHLYFYWYRQILGQKVEFLVSFYNNEISEKSEIFDDQFSVERPDGSNFTLKIRSTKLEDSAMYFCASITTDNYGYTFGSGTRLTVV.

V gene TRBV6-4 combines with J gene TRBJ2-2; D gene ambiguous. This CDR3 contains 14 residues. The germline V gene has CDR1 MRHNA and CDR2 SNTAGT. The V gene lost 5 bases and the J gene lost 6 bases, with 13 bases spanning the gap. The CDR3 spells CASSRLPHSGELFF. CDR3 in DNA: TGTGCCAGCAGTCGACTCCCCCATTCCGGGGAGCTGTTTTTT.

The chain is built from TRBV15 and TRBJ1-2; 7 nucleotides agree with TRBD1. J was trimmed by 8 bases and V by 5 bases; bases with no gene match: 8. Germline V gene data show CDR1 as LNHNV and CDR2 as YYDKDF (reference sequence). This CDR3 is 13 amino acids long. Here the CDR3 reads CATSLDRDGGYTF. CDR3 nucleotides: TGTGCCACCAGCCTAGACAGGGATGGGGGCTACACCTTC. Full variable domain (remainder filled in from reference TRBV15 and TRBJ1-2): DAMVIQNPRYQVTQFGKPVTLSCSQTLNHNVMYWYQQKSSQAPKLLFHYYDKDFNNEADTPDNFQSRRPNTSFCFLDIRSPGLGDTAMYLCATSLDRDGGYTFGSGTRLTVV.

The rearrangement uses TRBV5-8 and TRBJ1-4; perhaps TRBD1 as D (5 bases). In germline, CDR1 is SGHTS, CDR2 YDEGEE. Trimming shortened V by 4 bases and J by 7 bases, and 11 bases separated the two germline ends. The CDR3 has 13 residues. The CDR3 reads CASSLNQGEKLFF. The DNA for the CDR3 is TGTGCCAGCAGCCTCAACCAGGGTGAAAAACTGTTTTTT.

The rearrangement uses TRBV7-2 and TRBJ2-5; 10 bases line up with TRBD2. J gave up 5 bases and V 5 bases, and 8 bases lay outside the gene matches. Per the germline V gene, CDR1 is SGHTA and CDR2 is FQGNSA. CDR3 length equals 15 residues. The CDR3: CASSLTAGGLETQYF. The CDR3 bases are TGTGCCAGCAGCCTGACAGCGGGAGGGCTCGAGACCCAGTACTTC. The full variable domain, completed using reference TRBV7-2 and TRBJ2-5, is GAGVSQSPSNKVTEKGKDVELRCDPISGHTALYWYRQSLGQGLEFLIYFQGNSAPDKSGLPSDRFSAERTGGSVSTLTIQRTQQEDSAVYLCASSLTAGGLETQYFGPGTRLLVL.

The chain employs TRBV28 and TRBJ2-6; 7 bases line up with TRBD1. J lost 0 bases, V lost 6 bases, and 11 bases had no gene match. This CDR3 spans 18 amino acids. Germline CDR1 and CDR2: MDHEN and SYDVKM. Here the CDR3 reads CASRPRDRFTSGANVLTF. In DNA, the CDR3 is TGTGCCAGCAGGCCTCGGGACAGATTTACCTCTGGGGCCAACGTCCTGACTTTC.

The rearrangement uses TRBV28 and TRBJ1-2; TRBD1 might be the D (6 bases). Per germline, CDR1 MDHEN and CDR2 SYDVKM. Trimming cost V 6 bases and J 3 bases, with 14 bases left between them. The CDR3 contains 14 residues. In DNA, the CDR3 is TGTGCCAGCAGCCCACCGGACAGCTACTATGGCTACACCTTC. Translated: CASSPPDSYYGYTF.

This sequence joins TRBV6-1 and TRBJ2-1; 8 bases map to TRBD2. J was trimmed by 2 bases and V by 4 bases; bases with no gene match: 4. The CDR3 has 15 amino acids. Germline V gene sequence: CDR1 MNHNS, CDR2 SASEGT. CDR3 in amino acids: CASSGLAYPYNEQFF. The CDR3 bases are TGTGCCAGCAGTGGACTAGCGTACCCCTACAATGAGCAGTTCTTC.

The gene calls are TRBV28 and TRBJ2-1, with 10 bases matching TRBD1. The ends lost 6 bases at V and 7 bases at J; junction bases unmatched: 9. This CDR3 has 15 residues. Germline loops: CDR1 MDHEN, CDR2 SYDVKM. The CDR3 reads CASRSDRGQWNEQFF. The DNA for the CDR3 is TGTGCCAGCAGAAGCGACAGGGGGCAATGGAATGAGCAGTTCTTC.

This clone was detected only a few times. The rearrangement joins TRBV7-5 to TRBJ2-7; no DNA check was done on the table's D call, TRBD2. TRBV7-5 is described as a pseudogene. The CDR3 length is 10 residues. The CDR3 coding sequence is TGTGCCAGAAGCGCGGCGTGGCAGTACTTC. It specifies CARSAAWQYF.

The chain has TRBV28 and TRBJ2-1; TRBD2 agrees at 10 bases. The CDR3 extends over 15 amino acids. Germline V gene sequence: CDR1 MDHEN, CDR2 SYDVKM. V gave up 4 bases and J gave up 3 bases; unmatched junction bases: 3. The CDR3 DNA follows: TGTGCCAGCAGTTCAGGACTAGCGGTCTACAATGAGCAGTTCTTC. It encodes CASSSGLAVYNEQFF.

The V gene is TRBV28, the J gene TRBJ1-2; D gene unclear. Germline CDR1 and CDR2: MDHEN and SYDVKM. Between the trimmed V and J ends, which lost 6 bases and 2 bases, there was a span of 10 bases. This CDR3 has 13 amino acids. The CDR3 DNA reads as TGTGCCAGCAGATTAGGAGGGAACTATGGCTACACCTTC. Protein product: CASRLGGNYGYTF.

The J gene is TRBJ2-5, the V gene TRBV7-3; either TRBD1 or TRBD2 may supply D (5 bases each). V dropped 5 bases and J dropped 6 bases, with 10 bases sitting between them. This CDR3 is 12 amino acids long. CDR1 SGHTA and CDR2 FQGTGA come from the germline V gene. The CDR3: CASSLSGQTQYF. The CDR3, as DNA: TGTGCCAGCAGCCTATCGGGGCAGACCCAGTACTTC.

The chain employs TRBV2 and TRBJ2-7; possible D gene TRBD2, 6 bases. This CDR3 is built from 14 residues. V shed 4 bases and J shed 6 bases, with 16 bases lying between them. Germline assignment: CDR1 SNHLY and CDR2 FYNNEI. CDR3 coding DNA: TGTGCCAGCAGTGCTCGGCGGGATCTCGGCGAGCAGTACTTC. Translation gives CASSARRDLGEQYF.

The CDR3 region is CASSKGTSGGSFETQYF. For the CDR3, the DNA is TGTGCCAGTAGTAAGGGGACTAGCGGAGGTAGTTTCGAGACCCAGTACTTC. V and J are TRBV19 and TRBJ2-5; 11 bases fit TRBD2. Germline CDR1 reads LNHDA; CDR2 reads SQIVND (reference sequence). V shed 4 bases, J shed 5 bases, and the junction held 12 bases outside the gene matches. This CDR3 has 17 residues.

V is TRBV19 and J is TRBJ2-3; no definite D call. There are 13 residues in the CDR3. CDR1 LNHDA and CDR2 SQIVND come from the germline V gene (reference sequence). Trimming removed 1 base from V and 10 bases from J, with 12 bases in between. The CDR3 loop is CASSIGPQMAQYF. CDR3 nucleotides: TGTGCCAGTAGTATAGGGCCACAAATGGCGCAGTATTTT.

The CDR3, as DNA: TGTGCCAGCAGCACAGGGGCGGGGTACGAGCAGTACTTC. It yields the protein CASSTGAGYEQYF. The rearrangement joins TRBV11-3 to TRBJ2-7; the D gene is possibly TRBD1 (7 bases). The CDR3 covers 13 residues. Germline CDR1 reads SGHNT; CDR2 reads YENEEA. V was trimmed by 5 bases and J by 4 bases, leaving 12 bases between them. The whole variable domain, remainder taken from reference TRBV11-3 and TRBJ2-7, is EAGVVQSPRYKIIEKKQPVAFWCNPISGHNTLYWYLQNLGQGPELLIRYENEEAVDDSQLPKDRFSAERLKGVDSTLKIQPAELGDSAVYLCASSTGAGYEQYFGPGTRLTVT.

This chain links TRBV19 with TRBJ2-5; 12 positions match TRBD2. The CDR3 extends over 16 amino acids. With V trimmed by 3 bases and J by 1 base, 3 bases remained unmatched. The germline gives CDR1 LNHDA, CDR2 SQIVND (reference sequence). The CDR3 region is CASSIQTSGSQETQYF. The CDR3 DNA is TGTGCCAGTAGTATCCAGACTAGCGGGAGCCAAGAGACCCAGTACTTC. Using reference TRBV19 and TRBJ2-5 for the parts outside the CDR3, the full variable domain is DGGITQSPKYLFRKEGQNVTLSCEQNLNHDAMYWYRQDPGQGLRLIYYSQIVNDFQKGDIAEGYSVSREKKESFPLTVTSAQKNPTAFYLCASSIQTSGSQETQYFGPGTRLLVL.

The CDR3 region is CASSMTKVGNQPQHF. The CDR3, as DNA: TGTGCCAGTAGTATGACAAAGGTCGGCAATCAGCCCCAGCATTTT. The chain recombines TRBV19 with TRBJ1-5, with no clear D. There are 15 residues in the CDR3. V lost 3 bases, J lost 2 bases, and 11 bases lay in between. Per germline, CDR1 LNHDA and CDR2 SQIVND (reference sequence).

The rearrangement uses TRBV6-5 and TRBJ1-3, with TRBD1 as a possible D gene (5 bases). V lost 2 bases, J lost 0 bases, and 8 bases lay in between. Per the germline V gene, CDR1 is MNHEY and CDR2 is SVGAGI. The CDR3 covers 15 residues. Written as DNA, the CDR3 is TGTGCCAGCAGTTACCAGGGTTCCTCTGGAAACACCATATATTTT. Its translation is CASSYQGSSGNTIYF.